One and the same sample provided the 30 T cell receptor beta chains below, sequenced in a study of cytomegalovirus exposure and HLA in healthy donors. Researchers ran the PCR with 60 Vbeta and 13 Jbeta primers. Assay: immunoSEQ multiplex PCR; the TCRdb copy retains only in-frame clones and omits some. The repertoire holds roughly 120,000 clones, around 77% seen once, with roughly 4% in the top ten. The sample was PBMCs. Receptor source: a human donor in good health.

The chain has TRBV2 and TRBJ2-3; 7 bases match TRBD1. The germline CDR1 and CDR2 sequences are SNHLY and FYNNEI. V gave up 6 bases and J gave up 1 base; unmatched junction bases: 19. CDR3 size: 19 residues. The CDR3 sequence: CASRIPGTVATHGTDTQYF. In DNA form, the CDR3 reads TGTGCCAGCAGAATCCCCGGGACAGTAGCTACCCACGGCACAGATACGCAGTATTTT. Based on the CDR3 plus reference TRBV2 and TRBJ2-3, the full variable domain is EPEVTQTPSHQVTQMGQEVILRCVPISNHLYFYWYRQILGQKVEFLVSFYNNEISEKSEIFDDQFSVERPDGSNFTLKIRSTKLEDSAMYFCASRIPGTVATHGTDTQYFGPGTRLTVL.

V and J are TRBV5-1 and TRBJ2-1; no clear D gene. V lost 3 bases and J 1 base, leaving 11 bases between the germline ends. Germline CDR1 and CDR2: SGHRS and YFSETQ. This CDR3 has 15 residues. CDR3 coding DNA: TGCGCCAGCAGCTCTAGACCCGGATCCTACAATGAGCAGTTCTTC. It translates to CASSSRPGSYNEQFF.

This clone was seen a few times. The DNA of the CDR3 is TGTGCCAGCAGCCCCGGGACAGTGAACACTGAAGCTTTCTTT. Amino acid sequence: CASSPGTVNTEAFF. V gene TRBV5-6 combines with J gene TRBJ1-1; 7 nucleotides match TRBD1. The CDR3 spans 14 residues. Germline CDR1 is SGHDT and CDR2 is YYEEEE. V gave up 4 bases and J gave up 0 bases; unmatched junction bases: 3. Variable domain in full (rest from reference TRBV5-6 and TRBJ1-1): DAGVTQSPTHLIKTRGQQVTLRCSPKSGHDTVSWYQQALGQGPQFIFQYYEEEERQRGNFPDRFSGHQFPNYSSELNVNALLLGDSALYLCASSPGTVNTEAFFGQGTRLTVV.

The CDR3 bases are TGTGCCAGCAGCCACTCCTACGAGCAGTACTTC. Protein product: CASSHSYEQYF. The V call is TRBV11-2, the J call TRBJ2-7; no definite D call. There are 11 residues in the CDR3. Germline-derived CDR1 and CDR2 are SGHAT and FQNNGV. V was cut by 5 bases and J by 0 bases, with 2 bases left in between.

This chain connects TRBV27 to TRBJ2-5; D possibly corresponds to TRBD1 (5 bases). CDR3 size: 13 residues. Germline V CDR1 and CDR2: MNHEY, SMNVEV (reference sequence). V lost 6 bases and J lost 4, with 12 bases in between. The CDR3 loop is CASRPDTLETQYF. The DNA of the CDR3 is TGTGCCAGCAGACCGGACACCTTAGAGACCCAGTACTTC.

This clone is a singleton in its sample. This rearrangement joins TRBV6-1 to TRBJ2-7; D might be TRBD1 (5 bases). Trimming removed 6 bases from V and 5 bases from J, with 14 bases in between. CDR1 is MNHNS and CDR2 is SASEGT in the germline V gene. This CDR3 region has 13 residues. In DNA, the CDR3 is TGTGCCAGCAGCCTGGAAGGGGCCCACGAGCAGTACTTC. This sequence encodes CASSLEGAHEQYF.

The J gene is TRBJ1-1, the V gene TRBV9, with D tentatively TRBD1 (6 bases). V was cut by 5 bases and J by 1 base, with 18 bases left in between. Germline V gene lookup returns CDR1 SGDLS and CDR2 YYNGEE. The CDR3 contains 16 residues. The CDR3 loop reads CASSAEPSDRNTEAFF. In nucleotides, the CDR3 is TGTGCCAGCAGTGCAGAACCGTCGGACAGGAACACTGAAGCTTTCTTT.

The chain carries TRBV7-2 and TRBJ1-2; TRBD1 aligns across 8 bases. Per germline, CDR1 SGHTA and CDR2 FQGNSA. V lost 6 bases and J lost 7; bases outside the gene matches: 7. The CDR3 is 13 amino acids. This chain's CDR3 is CASSYTGGSGYTF. Here the CDR3 DNA reads TGTGCCAGCAGTTATACAGGGGGAAGTGGCTACACCTTC.

The V and J genes are TRBV5-1 and TRBJ1-1, with 8 positions matching TRBD1. CDR1 is SGHRS, CDR2 YFSETQ, per germline. This CDR3 region has 14 residues. Trimming took 0 bases from V and 4 from J; bases not matched to a gene: 2. CDR3: CASSLGQGTTEAFF. CDR3 DNA sequence: TGCGCCAGCAGCTTGGGACAGGGGACCACTGAAGCTTTCTTT.

The chain uses TRBV7-7 and TRBJ2-7, with 7 nucleotides matching TRBD1. In germline, CDR1 is SSHAT, CDR2 FNYEAQ (reference sequence). Germline trimming cut 1 base from V and 2 bases from J; bases unmatched to any gene: 2. The CDR3 sequence is 14 residues long. CDR3 amino acids: CASSLGQGAYEQYF. CDR3 nucleotide sequence: TGTGCCAGCAGCTTAGGTCAGGGGGCCTACGAGCAGTACTTC.

This clone was seen a few times. The junction differs from germline at one of its ends, possibly a read error. V usage is TRBV7-7 and J usage is TRBJ1-3, with D possibly matching TRBD1 (5 bases). Germline loops: CDR1 SSHAT, CDR2 FNYEAQ (reference sequence). CDR3 length: 15 amino acids. The CDR3 sequence is CASSLGARNPGAIYF. CDR3 DNA sequence: TGTGCTAGCAGCTTAGGGGCTAGGAATCCGGGGGCCATATATTTT.

This chain uses TRBV28 with TRBJ2-7; TRBD2 is a possible D gene (7 bases). Trimming left V 2 bases short and J 8 bases short, with 13 bases between. This CDR3 comprises 13 residues. Germline values: CDR1 MDHEN, CDR2 SYDVKM. CDR3 sequence (DNA): TGTGCCAGCAGTTTAGATTGGGGGGGCCAGCAGTACTTC. Its translation: CASSLDWGGQQYF.

This chain joins TRBV10-1 and TRBJ2-1; maybe TRBD1 (5 bases). Germline CDR1 is WNHNN and CDR2 is SYGVQD (reference sequence). V lost 0 bases, J lost 11 bases, and 20 bases lay in between. This CDR3 contains 16 residues. As DNA, the CDR3 is TGCGCCAGCAGTGAGTCGAGCTCCCACGGACGGACAAAGCAGTTCTTC. This sequence encodes CASSESSSHGRTKQFF.

The V call is TRBV6-5, the J call TRBJ2-5; 8 bases map to TRBD1. The CDR3 extends over 14 amino acids. Unmatched junction bases numbered 4, after V lost 2 bases and J lost 5 bases. CDR1 and CDR2 (germline): MNHEY, SVGAGI. The CDR3: CASSYRTGRETQYF. CDR3 coding DNA: TGTGCCAGCAGTTACAGGACAGGGAGGGAGACCCAGTACTTC.

This clone was seen only a few times. The chain couples TRBV11-1 to TRBJ1-1; D ambiguous. The germline V gene has CDR1 SGHAT and CDR2 FQDESV (reference sequence). The CDR3 is 15 residues long. V was cut by 1 base and J by 1 base, with 10 bases left in between. The CDR3 coding sequence is TGTGCCAGCAGCTTAGGGGCTGGAGGGAACACTGAAGCTTTCTTT. The encoded protein is CASSLGAGGNTEAFF.

This chain joins TRBV11-3 and TRBJ2-1; TRBD2 matches 12 bases. The CDR3 spans 14 residues. J gave up 7 bases and V 4 bases, and 2 bases lay outside the gene matches. Germline V gene sequence: CDR1 SGHNT, CDR2 YENEEA. CDR3 bases: TGTGCCAGCAGCTCTGGGACTAGCGGGAATGAGCAGTTCTTC. Translated: CASSSGTSGNEQFF.

The chain couples TRBV5-1 to TRBJ1-1; TRBD1 might be the D (6 bases). Per germline, CDR1 SGHRS and CDR2 YFSETQ. Trimming took 3 bases from V and 1 from J, leaving 13 bases between them. The CDR3 length is 15 residues. CDR3 in DNA: TGCGCCAGCAGCTCCCTGGACAGCGAGAACACTGAAGCTTTCTTT. It yields the protein CASSSLDSENTEAFF.

The J gene is TRBJ2-1, the V gene TRBV2; the match to TRBD1 covers 10 bases. This CDR3 spans 15 amino acids. Germline CDR1 SNHLY, CDR2 FYNNEI. J lost 6 bases, V lost 8 bases, and 10 bases had no gene match. For the CDR3, the DNA is TGTGCCAGCGGGGGAGGGACAGGGGATCCCAATGAGCAGTTCTTC. Its translation is CASGGGTGDPNEQFF.

V usage is TRBV23-1 and J usage is TRBJ2-7; D may be TRBD2 (6 bases). TRBV23-1 is reported as an ORF; its role is uncertain. V lost 2 bases and J lost 1, with 9 bases in between. This CDR3 is built from 14 residues. The CDR3 nucleotides are TGCGCCAGCAGTCAACCCGGGGGTTCCTACGAGCAGTACTTC. It is translated as CASSQPGGSYEQYF.

Here the CDR3 reads CASSLNHRSYQPQHF. The CDR3 DNA reads as TGTGCCAGCAGCTTAAACCACAGGTCCTATCAGCCCCAGCATTTT. The chain joins TRBV7-3 to TRBJ1-5, with D tentatively TRBD1 (5 bases). V was clipped by 1 base and J by 5 bases, with 12 bases between them. Per germline, CDR1 SGHTA and CDR2 FQGTGA. This CDR3 has 15 amino acids.

V usage is TRBV19 and J usage is TRBJ1-4, with D maybe TRBD1 (6 bases). The V end was cut by 7 bases, the J end by 8 bases, with 20 bases between. Germline V lookup: CDR1 LNHDA, CDR2 SQIVND (reference sequence). The length of the CDR3 is 15 residues. The DNA of the CDR3 is TGTGCCAGTACCCCGGGGGGGGCGCCGAGAGAAAAACTGTTTTTT. Translation gives CASTPGGAPREKLFF.

This clone was recorded once. V usage is TRBV5-1 and J usage is TRBJ2-7; D is perhaps TRBD1 (6 bases). Germline V gene data show CDR1 as SGHRS and CDR2 as YFSETQ. V lost 1 base to trimming and J lost 3 bases, with 14 bases between them. The CDR3 is 15 residues long. CDR3 region: CASSLTGPTLYEQYF. The CDR3 DNA sequence: TGCGCCAGCAGCTTGACAGGGCCTACTCTCTACGAGCAGTACTTC. Combining the CDR3 with reference TRBV5-1 and TRBJ2-7 gives the whole variable domain KAGVTQTPRYLIKTRGQQVTLSCSPISGHRSVSWYQQTPGQGLQFLFEYFSETQRNKGNFPGRFSGRQFSNSRSEMNVSTLELGDSALYLCASSLTGPTLYEQYFGPGTRLTVT.

The chain joins TRBV28 to TRBJ2-5; tentative D call: TRBD2 (5 bases). Germline V gives CDR1 MDHEN, CDR2 SYDVKM. The V end lost 7 bases, the J end lost 7 bases, and 22 bases lay between the germline ends. This CDR3 contains 15 residues. CDR3 sequence (DNA): TGTGCCAGCAACACCGAATCGGCGGGCTTAGGGACCCAGTACTTC. Protein product: CASNTESAGLGTQYF.

V gene TRBV18 combines with J gene TRBJ2-7; a weak D match, TRBD2 (5 bases). The CDR3 has 13 amino acids. CDR1 KGHSH and CDR2 LQKENI come from the germline V gene. Trimming cost V 2 bases and J 6 bases, with 11 bases left between them. The CDR3 sequence is CASSPMSGSEQYF. For the CDR3, the DNA is TGTGCCAGCTCACCAATGTCGGGATCCGAGCAGTACTTC.

The chain is built from TRBV7-6 and TRBJ1-4; D perhaps matches TRBD1 (5 bases). V shed 6 bases and J shed 0 bases, with 23 bases lying between them. Looked up from germline, CDR1 is SGHVS and CDR2 is FNYEAQ. CDR3 size: 19 residues. For the CDR3, the DNA is TGTGCCAGCAGACGTAGGGGCTATAGAGCACGCTCAACTAATGAAAAACTGTTTTTT. The encoded protein is CASRRRGYRARSTNEKLFF.

This clone turned up a few times. The chain's CDR3 is CASSYQQGVYEQYF. CDR3 in DNA: TGTGCCAGCAGTTATCAACAGGGGGTCTACGAGCAGTACTTC. The chain couples TRBV6-6 to TRBJ2-7, with 8 bases identical to TRBD1. This CDR3 comprises 14 residues. The trim removed 3 bases at V and 3 bases at J, leaving 4 bases unmatched. Germline V gene data show CDR1 as MNHNY and CDR2 as SVGAGI (reference sequence).

V usage is TRBV19 and J usage is TRBJ2-7; 8 bases are shared with TRBD1. This CDR3 comprises 13 residues. CDR1 and CDR2 (germline): LNHDA, SQIVND (reference sequence). J lost 6 bases, V lost 5 bases, and 6 bases had no gene match. The CDR3, as DNA: TGTGCCAGTAGTCAGGGGGCAGGGTGCGAGCAGTACTTC. Translating gives CASSQGAGCEQYF.

V gene TRBV18 combines with J gene TRBJ2-4, with D possibly matching TRBD2 (7 bases). Trimming stripped 3 bases from V and 4 bases from J, with 19 bases between. CDR3 length: 17 residues. Germline loops: CDR1 KGHSH, CDR2 LQKENI. CDR3 sequence (DNA): TGTGCCAGCTCACCCCCCCCGGGGGCGGGGGCGAAAAACATTCAGTACTTC. Translated: CASSPPPGAGAKNIQYF.

J is TRBJ2-5 and V is TRBV11-2, with 13 bases fitting TRBD2. The CDR3 contains 18 residues. Germline CDR1 SGHAT, CDR2 FQNNGV. Trimming removed 5 bases from V and 4 bases from J; junction bases left unmatched: 13. The CDR3 DNA reads as TGTGCCAGCAGCATTCCACTAGCGGGAGGGTCTTGGGGAGAGACCCAGTACTTC. Its translation: CASSIPLAGGSWGETQYF.

V gene TRBV2 combines with J gene TRBJ2-7, with D maybe TRBD2 (5 bases). V was pared by 6 bases and J by 2 bases, with 17 bases between. Germline lookup yields CDR1 SNHLY and CDR2 FYNNEI. This CDR3 has 15 amino acids. CDR3 nucleotide sequence: TGTGCCAGCAGAGTTCTAGAGGGTAGGCCCTACGAGCAGTACTTC. Protein product: CASRVLEGRPYEQYF.